The TCR beta chain under discussion was sequenced for a study of T cell responses to AZD1222 COVID-19 vaccine. Study results and limitations: Following two doses of AZD1222, Spike-specific TCR breadth and depth rose. Donors, mostly white British, included more females; clonal diversity was possibly underestimated. Nearly half of spike-specific TCRs reportedly go after variant regions that carry no mutations.

Combined were second doses at about 4 or about 12 weeks. Measured with immunoSEQ multiplex PCR; TCRdb has only the in-frame clones, and not every one. The data show about 120,000 clones, more than 70% seen once. In regard to this clone: Its antigen remains unidentified.

The CDR3 extends over 17 amino acids. V lost 3 bases and J 0 bases, leaving 14 bases between the germline ends. Germline V lookup: CDR1 SGHNT, CDR2 YENEEA. V usage is TRBV11-3 and J usage is TRBJ2-2, with D perhaps TRBD2 (8 bases). This specimen was peripheral blood, taken 28 days after the second AZD1222 dose. The sequence was obtained from an adult who received the AZD1222 COVID-19 vaccine. The CDR3 is CASSLGGGTANTGELFF. The DNA for the CDR3 is TGTGCCAGCAGCTTGGGCGGGGGGACAGCGAACACCGGGGAGCTGTTTTTT.